These 18 T cell receptor beta chains share one sample of origin, sequenced in a study of CD8 T cells in Susac syndrome (dated by TCRdb to between 2018 and 2021). The method was the immunoSEQ multiplex PCR assay. RNA was extracted using the RNeasy kit, and roughly 0.5 to 1 ug of the RNA was reverse transcribed with random hexamers. TCRdb applied fastp at Q25 and MiXCR to the public reads, then kept only in-frame beta chains. Rows merge per CDR3 protein into single entries with the most common DNA and genes. The sample yields roughly 130,000 distinct CDR3 sequences; around 94% were counted once. In total, the top ten clones hold around 0.13% of the sample. Sequencing was done on a sample of CD4+ T cells from PBMCs. The receptors stem from a human donor with multiple sclerosis.

This clonotype was observed a single time. V gene TRBV30 combines with J gene TRBJ2-3, with TRBD2 matching over 11 bases. This CDR3 is built from 14 residues. After removal of 3 bases from V and 5 bases from J, the junction contained 4 bases not matched to a gene. The germline CDR1 and CDR2 sequences are GTSNPN and SVGIG (reference sequence). The CDR3 region is CAWRTSGGLDTQYF. In nucleotides, the CDR3 is TGTGCCTGGAGAACTAGCGGGGGCCTAGATACGCAGTATTTT.

The V gene is TRBV24-1, the J gene TRBJ2-2; D tentatively reads TRBD1 or TRBD2 (5 bases each). The CDR3 is 17 amino acids. Germline assignment: CDR1 KGHDR and CDR2 SFDVKD. Trimming pared 4 bases from V and 6 bases from J, leaving 20 bases between. CDR3 DNA sequence: TGTGCCACCAGTGACCGGGGCGTGAAGCCAGGCTCCGGGGAGCTGTTTTTT. This encodes CATSDRGVKPGSGELFF.

The chain couples TRBV7-9 to TRBJ2-3; no firm D call. Germline V gives CDR1 SEHNR, CDR2 FQNEAQ (reference sequence). This CDR3 has 13 residues. Trimming stripped 6 bases from V and 8 bases from J, with 15 bases between. CDR3 DNA sequence: TGTGCCAGCAGTTTGGATCGGCGAGGTACGCAGTATTTT. Its protein is CASSLDRRGTQYF.

This clonotype was counted between two and nine times. The chain has TRBV14 and TRBJ2-5, with D possibly being TRBD2 (6 bases). This CDR3 spans 12 amino acids. Germline V CDR1 and CDR2: SGHDN, FVKESK. The V and J ends lost 3 bases and 5 bases respectively, with 7 bases between them. The CDR3 DNA reads TGTGCCAGCAGCCACCGGGAGGAGACCCAGTACTTC. Its translation is CASSHREETQYF.

A single count supports this clonotype. The chain links TRBV29-1 to TRBJ2-3, with D hard to call. CDR1 and CDR2 from the germline V gene are SQVTM and ANQGSEA. CDR3 length equals 13 residues. V lost 1 base to trimming and J lost 1 base, with 6 bases between them. The CDR3 region has the DNA TGCAGCGTTGAAGCTCTACGCACAGATACGCAGTATTTT. Translated, it gives CSVEALRTDTQYF.

V is TRBV19 and J is TRBJ2-7; no definite D call. Germline-derived CDR1 and CDR2 are LNHDA and SQIVND (reference sequence). The V end was cut by 7 bases, the J end by 4 bases, with 8 bases between. CDR3 length: 11 residues. CDR3 sequence: CASTNNYEQYF. CDR3 bases: TGTGCCAGTACCAACAATTACGAGCAGTACTTC.

This sequence joins TRBV6-5 and TRBJ2-7; 7 bases map to TRBD1. The CDR3 spans 13 residues. Germline V gene lookup returns CDR1 MNHEY and CDR2 SVGAGI. Unmatched junction bases numbered 3, after V lost 5 bases and J lost 2 bases. The CDR3 region is CASSQGQPYEQYF. In DNA, the CDR3 is TGTGCCAGCAGTCAGGGACAGCCCTACGAGCAGTACTTC.

This chain links TRBV12-3 or TRBV12-4 with TRBJ2-2; D is uncertain. This CDR3 spans 15 amino acids. The V end was cut by 4 bases, the J end by 0 bases, with 9 bases between. CDR3 amino acids: CASSSLGSNTGELFF. CDR3 DNA sequence: TGTGCCAGCAGTTCCCTTGGGTCGAACACCGGGGAGCTGTTTTTT.

The chain has TRBV7-8 and TRBJ2-3; D gene uncertain. V was trimmed by 4 bases and J by 0 bases, leaving 11 bases between them. This CDR3 is 15 amino acids long. The germline CDR1 and CDR2 sequences are SGHVS and FQNEAQ. The CDR3 DNA sequence: TGTGCCAGCAGCTACCGGACCTCAAGCACAGATACGCAGTATTTT. Translation: CASSYRTSSTDTQYF. The entire variable domain, with the rest obtained from reference TRBV7-8 and TRBJ2-3, is as follows: GAGVSQSPRYKVAKRGQDVALRCDPISGHVSLFWYQQALGQGPEFLTYFQNEAQLDKSGLPSDRFFAERPEGSVSTLKIQRTQQEDSAVYLCASSYRTSSTDTQYFGPGTRLTVL.

The chain carries TRBV6-5 and TRBJ2-1, with a weak D call TRBD1 (6 bases). The V end was cut by 1 base, the J end by 7 bases, with 17 bases between. The CDR3 extends over 16 amino acids. CDR1 MNHEY and CDR2 SVGAGI come from the germline V gene. The CDR3 is CASSYFPGTNYNEQFF. The CDR3 DNA reads as TGTGCCAGCAGTTACTTCCCCGGGACAAACTATAATGAGCAGTTCTTC.

The rearrangement uses TRBV19 and TRBJ2-7; D is perhaps TRBD2 (5 bases). Between the trimmed V and J ends, which lost 3 bases and 3 bases, there was a span of 12 bases. In germline, CDR1 is LNHDA, CDR2 SQIVND (reference sequence). This CDR3 has 14 amino acids. The CDR3 bases are TGTGCCAGTAGTATGGAGGAACGGGACTACGAGCAGTACTTC. As protein: CASSMEERDYEQYF.

The V and J genes are TRBV6-2 or TRBV6-3 and TRBJ1-5; D unclear. The V end lost 2 bases, the J end lost 4 bases, and 12 bases lay between the germline ends. The CDR3 loop spans 15 amino acids. CDR1 is MNHEY, CDR2 SVGEGT, per germline. The CDR3 protein is CASSYVTTSNQPQHF. The CDR3 region has the DNA TGTGCCAGCAGTTACGTAACGACATCTAATCAGCCCCAGCATTTT.

This chain connects TRBV4-3 to TRBJ1-2; 11 bases align to TRBD1. Germline V gene sequence: CDR1 LGHNA, CDR2 YSLEER. The CDR3 runs to 15 residues. After removal of 4 bases from V and 3 bases from J, the junction contained 4 bases not matched to a gene. CDR3 in amino acids: CASSPRTGGYYGYTF. The CDR3 DNA is TGCGCCAGCAGCCCAAGGACAGGGGGCTACTATGGCTACACCTTC.

The chain has TRBV5-1 and TRBJ2-5; tentatively, D is TRBD1 or TRBD2 (6 bases each). CDR1 SGHRS and CDR2 YFSETQ come from the germline V gene. The ends were cut back, 0 bases at V and 5 bases at J, with 17 bases in the middle. The CDR3 covers 16 residues. In DNA, the CDR3 is TGCGCCAGCAGCTTGGCCGTGACGGGGGCAGGGGAGACCCAGTACTTC. It yields the protein CASSLAVTGAGETQYF. The variable domain in full, with the rest retrieved from reference TRBV5-1 and TRBJ2-5, is KAGVTQTPRYLIKTRGQQVTLSCSPISGHRSVSWYQQTPGQGLQFLFEYFSETQRNKGNFPGRFSGRQFSNSRSEMNVSTLELGDSALYLCASSLAVTGAGETQYFGPGTRLLVL.

This rearrangement joins TRBV5-1 to TRBJ1-1; D is unresolved. V was trimmed by 5 bases and J by 2 bases, leaving 10 bases between them. This CDR3 has 13 residues. Germline V gives CDR1 SGHRS, CDR2 YFSETQ. The CDR3 DNA reads TGCGCCAGCAGTGCAAAGGGCAACACTGAAGCTTTCTTT. Translated: CASSAKGNTEAFF. The full variable domain, with the rest looked up from reference TRBV5-1 and TRBJ1-1, is KAGVTQTPRYLIKTRGQQVTLSCSPISGHRSVSWYQQTPGQGLQFLFEYFSETQRNKGNFPGRFSGRQFSNSRSEMNVSTLELGDSALYLCASSAKGNTEAFFGQGTRLTVV.

The chain is built from TRBV5-1 and TRBJ1-1; weak D call: TRBD1 (5 bases). Germline V gene data show CDR1 as SGHRS and CDR2 as YFSETQ. V dropped 5 bases and J dropped 12 bases, with 17 bases sitting between them. This CDR3 spans 12 amino acids. The CDR3 DNA sequence: TGCGCCAGCAGTGTCGGGCAGGGACGATCTTTCTTT. It translates to CASSVGQGRSFF.

The chain joins TRBV6-2 or TRBV6-3 to TRBJ2-3; 8 nucleotides agree with TRBD1. V trimming: 10 bases; J trimming: 1 base; junction bases outside the gene matches: 7. This CDR3 is 14 amino acids long. Looked up from germline, CDR1 is MNHEY and CDR2 is SVGEGT. CDR3 sequence (DNA): TGTGCCACCCTCACGGGACAGGGCACAGATACGCAGTATTTT. It yields the protein CATLTGQGTDTQYF.

The rearrangement links TRBV24-1 to TRBJ1-2; D not certain. V lost 0 bases and J lost 1, with 5 bases in between. From germline, CDR1 is KGHDR and CDR2 SFDVKD. The CDR3 is 14 amino acids. CDR3 sequence: CATSDLQRNYGYTF. The DNA for the CDR3 is TGTGCCACCAGTGATTTGCAACGTAACTATGGCTACACCTTC.